The 30 T cell receptor beta chains listed next were all sequenced from one sample in a study of cytomegalovirus exposure and HLA in healthy donors (TCRdb year 2017). The library was generated by the immunoSEQ multiplex PCR assay. A mixture of 60 forward primers for TCR Vbeta segments and 13 reverse primers for TCR Jbeta segments was used in the multiplex PCR. This is the immuneACCESS table as TCRdb keeps it, with only in-frame sequences that have V and J called. A part of the clones is gone; compared with another copy, unresolved V genes explain less than half, and the rest is unexplained. This sample is represented by 90,000 to 110,000 clones; roughly 15% of them were singletons. Over 0.8% of the sample rests with the top ten. Sequenced: PBMCs. The origin of the receptors is a female donor in good health and CMV-seronegative.

This clone has more than one count but fewer than ten. This rearrangement joins TRBV15 to TRBJ1-6, with TRBD1 matching 10 bases. The CDR3 extends over 14 amino acids. The germline CDR1 and CDR2 sequences are LNHNV and YYDKDF (reference sequence). V lost 3 bases and J lost 10; bases outside the gene matches: 3. The CDR3 spells CATSSDRGRSPLHF. CDR3 coding DNA: TGTGCCACCAGCAGTGACAGGGGGCGATCACCCCTCCACTTT.

This clone was seen more than once but under ten times. The chain uses TRBV6-5 and TRBJ2-7; 11 nucleotides line up with TRBD1. Germline V CDR1 and CDR2: MNHEY, SVGAGI. There are 15 residues in the CDR3. J gave up 8 bases and V 3 bases, and 9 bases lay outside the gene matches. The CDR3 is CASSYTGQGGGQQYF. In nucleotides, the CDR3 is TGTGCCAGCAGTTATACGGGACAGGGGGGCGGCCAGCAGTACTTC.

This clone was found a few times. The V gene is TRBV9, the J gene TRBJ2-5, with 14 bases that match TRBD2. CDR3 size: 16 residues. The V gene's germline CDR1 is SGDLS and CDR2 YYNGEE. After removal of 3 bases from V and 1 base from J, the junction contained 2 bases not matched to a gene. As DNA, the CDR3 is TGTGCCAGCAGCGCCGGACTAGCGGGGGGCCAAGAGACCCAGTACTTC. Protein sequence: CASSAGLAGGQETQYF.

This clone was seen a single time. The chain uses TRBV4-3 and TRBJ2-1; maybe TRBD1 (8 bases). The CDR3 consists of 16 residues. V was pared by 4 bases and J by 3 bases, with 16 bases between. Germline lookup yields CDR1 LGHNA and CDR2 YSLEER. CDR3 in DNA: TGCGCCAGCAGCCTTATAACAGGGGGGGACTACAATGAGCAGTTCTTC. This codes for CASSLITGGDYNEQFF.

J is TRBJ2-5 and V is TRBV5-6; D uncertain. CDR1 is SGHDT and CDR2 is YYEEEE in the germline V gene. V was trimmed by 3 bases and J by 2 bases, leaving 8 bases between them. CDR3 length equals 13 residues. CDR3 loop: CASSSIMQETQYF. DNA of the CDR3: TGTGCCAGCAGCTCCATCATGCAAGAGACCCAGTACTTC.

This clone was counted a few times. The rearrangement links TRBV28 to TRBJ1-1, with D hard to call. V was cut by 10 bases and J by 0 bases, with 15 bases left in between. The CDR3 is made up of 14 amino acids. In germline, CDR1 is MDHEN, CDR2 SYDVKM. The CDR3 DNA is TGTGCCACCTGGACTAAAGCCATGAACACTGAAGCTTTCTTT. Translation: CATWTKAMNTEAFF.

The V call is TRBV6-1, the J call TRBJ1-5, with no clear D. V was shortened by 6 bases and J by 3 bases, with 15 bases between the two germline ends. The CDR3 covers 15 residues. From germline, CDR1 is MNHNS and CDR2 SASEGT. The DNA for the CDR3 is TGTGCCAGCAGACGGGATAGCACCCTCAATCAGCCCCAGCATTTT. Translated, it gives CASRRDSTLNQPQHF.

This clone has only a few counts. This chain links TRBV5-6 with TRBJ1-4; no clear D. The CDR3 spans 14 residues. The germline gives CDR1 SGHDT, CDR2 YYEEEE. V gave up 1 base and J gave up 8 bases, with 12 bases separating them. CDR3 sequence reads: CASSLYRRSEKLFF. The CDR3 nucleotides read TGTGCCAGCAGCTTGTATCGGAGATCGGAAAAACTGTTTTTT.

This chain connects TRBV5-4 to TRBJ2-7; D ambiguous. Between the trimmed V and J ends, which lost 4 bases and 2 bases, there was a span of 10 bases. The CDR3 spans 13 residues. CDR1 and CDR2 from the germline V gene are SGHNT and YYREEE (reference sequence). Here the CDR3 reads CASSPDRTYEQYF. The DNA for the CDR3 is TGTGCCAGCAGCCCCGATAGAACCTACGAGCAGTACTTC. Looking up the rest from reference TRBV5-4 and TRBJ2-7 gives the full variable domain: ETGVTQSPTHLIKTRGQQVTLRCSSQSGHNTVSWYQQALGQGPQFIFQYYREEENGRGNFPPRFSGLQFPNYSSELNVNALELDDSALYLCASSPDRTYEQYFGPGTRLTVT.

This clone appeared a few times. The V and J genes are TRBV18 and TRBJ2-2; possibly TRBD1 for D (6 bases). The CDR3 runs 16 residues. Germline CDR1 and CDR2: KGHSH and LQKENI. Trimming left V 2 bases short and J 0 bases short, with 10 bases between. The DNA for the CDR3 is TGTGCCAGCTCACCAACGGACAGTCCGAACACCGGGGAGCTGTTTTTT. This sequence encodes CASSPTDSPNTGELFF. Using reference TRBV18 and TRBJ2-2 for the parts outside the CDR3, the full variable domain is NAGVMQNPRHLVRRRGQEARLRCSPMKGHSHVYWYRQLPEEGLKFMVYLQKENIIDESGMPKERFSAEFPKEGPSILRIQQVVRGDSAAYFCASSPTDSPNTGELFFGEGSRLTVL.

The V gene is TRBV7-9, the J gene TRBJ2-5, with 7 bases lining up with TRBD2. Unmatched junction bases numbered 10, after V lost 4 bases and J lost 5 bases. The CDR3 extends over 15 amino acids. From germline, CDR1 is SEHNR and CDR2 FQNEAQ (reference sequence). CDR3 sequence reads: CASSWVLAEGETQYF. The CDR3, as DNA: TGTGCCAGCAGCTGGGTCCTAGCGGAGGGGGAGACCCAGTACTTC.

Only a few counts were recorded for this clone. The chain employs TRBV5-1 and TRBJ1-1; 7 bases agree with TRBD1. The junction had 10 bases not matched to a gene; V was cut back by 2 bases and J by 3 bases. The germline gives CDR1 SGHRS, CDR2 YFSETQ. This CDR3 is 16 amino acids long. Here the CDR3 reads CASSFIFVGTDTEAFF. The CDR3 DNA reads as TGCGCCAGCAGCTTTATTTTCGTCGGGACAGACACTGAAGCTTTCTTT.

The chain carries TRBV19 and TRBJ1-2; D is uncertain. V dropped 3 bases and J dropped 6 bases, with 8 bases sitting between them. The CDR3 spans 12 residues. Per the germline V gene, CDR1 is LNHDA and CDR2 is SQIVND (reference sequence). CDR3 DNA: TGTGCCAGTAGTATTGGTGACAATGGCTACACCTTC. Translated, it gives CASSIGDNGYTF.

This clone showed up just a few times. CDR3 in amino acids: CATSRYGQGGEKLFF. CDR3 nucleotide sequence: TGTGCCACCAGCAGATACGGACAGGGTGGTGAAAAACTGTTTTTT. This chain links TRBV15 with TRBJ1-4, with 8 bases aligning to TRBD1. This CDR3 region has 15 residues. The germline gives CDR1 LNHNV, CDR2 YYDKDF (reference sequence). Trimming at V came to 2 bases and at J to 7 bases, leaving 6 bases not matched to a gene.

The chain combines TRBV5-6 with TRBJ2-7; D is possibly TRBD2 (5 bases). V lost 2 bases, J lost 0 bases, and 12 bases lay in between. This CDR3 has 15 amino acids. Germline V gene data show CDR1 as SGHDT and CDR2 as YYEEEE. The CDR3 protein is CASSFGLLRSYEQYF. The DNA of the CDR3 is TGTGCCAGCAGCTTTGGACTGCTCCGCTCCTACGAGCAGTACTTC. The full variable domain, its missing parts supplied by reference TRBV5-6 and TRBJ2-7, is DAGVTQSPTHLIKTRGQQVTLRCSPKSGHDTVSWYQQALGQGPQFIFQYYEEEERQRGNFPDRFSGHQFPNYSSELNVNALLLGDSALYLCASSFGLLRSYEQYFGPGTRLTVT.

The chain carries TRBV5-1 and TRBJ1-1, with D tentatively TRBD1 (5 bases). Germline lookup yields CDR1 SGHRS and CDR2 YFSETQ. The length of the CDR3 is 16 residues. The V and J ends lost 4 bases and 0 bases respectively, with 16 bases between them. CDR3 sequence reads: CASSNDSQGMNTEAFF. The DNA for the CDR3 is TGCGCCAGCAGCAACGACAGCCAAGGCATGAACACTGAAGCTTTCTTT.

The chain joins TRBV2 to TRBJ2-3, with 8 bases matching TRBD1. The CDR3 totals 14 residues. Looked up from germline, CDR1 is SNHLY and CDR2 is FYNNEI. The V segment lost 2 bases and the J segment 8 bases; nucleotides outside the gene matches: 6. CDR3 amino acids: CASSETGGRITQYF. The CDR3 DNA sequence: TGTGCCAGCAGTGAAACAGGGGGTCGTATTACGCAGTATTTT.

This clone has just a few counts. This chain joins TRBV6-6 and TRBJ1-2; D gene unclear. Between the trimmed V and J ends, which lost 7 bases and 8 bases, there was a span of 20 bases. The CDR3 sequence is 14 residues long. Germline V gene lookup returns CDR1 MNHNY and CDR2 SVGAGI (reference sequence). The DNA for the CDR3 is TGTGCCAGCACCCACCCGACGGAGACGTTGGGCTACACCTTC. It codes for CASTHPTETLGYTF.

This clone turned up a few times. This chain connects TRBV5-4 to TRBJ2-7, with 10 bases identical to TRBD1. Germline CDR1 and CDR2: SGHNT and YYREEE (reference sequence). The CDR3 length is 14 residues. J lost 5 bases, V lost 3 bases, and 5 bases had no gene match. CDR3 DNA sequence: TGTGCCAGCAGCTCTACCGGGACAGGGGACGAGCAGTACTTC. Protein product: CASSSTGTGDEQYF.

The chain combines TRBV30 with TRBJ1-4, with D uncertain. The germline CDR1 and CDR2 sequences are GTSNPN and SVGIG (reference sequence). This CDR3 region has 15 residues. V was shortened by 2 bases and J by 0 bases, with 10 bases between the two germline ends. CDR3 sequence reads: CAWSYRGATNEKLFF. The CDR3 DNA reads as TGTGCCTGGAGTTACCGGGGAGCAACTAATGAAAAACTGTTTTTT.

This clone was seen a few times. The V and J genes are TRBV4-3 and TRBJ2-7; possible D gene TRBD1, 6 bases. This CDR3 is 14 amino acids long. The germline V and J ends were trimmed by 1 base and 2 bases, with 9 bases remaining between them. Germline CDR1 reads LGHNA; CDR2 reads YSLEER. In DNA form, the CDR3 reads TGCGCCAGCAGCCAAGGAGGGGGTCCCTACGAGCAGTACTTC. This gives the protein CASSQGGGPYEQYF.

The chain recombines TRBV6-6 with TRBJ1-2; maybe TRBD1 (6 bases). CDR3 size: 15 residues. CDR1 MNHNY and CDR2 SVGAGI come from the germline V gene (reference sequence). V lost 0 bases, J lost 1 base, and 9 bases lay in between. CDR3 region: CASSYSTGSNYGYTF. The CDR3 region has the DNA TGTGCCAGCAGTTACTCGACAGGTAGTAACTATGGCTACACCTTC.

Only a few counts were recorded for this clone. The rearrangement uses TRBV15 and TRBJ1-2; no definite D call. V was trimmed by 5 bases and J by 5 bases, leaving 15 bases between them. The V gene's germline CDR1 is LNHNV and CDR2 YYDKDF (reference sequence). This CDR3 has 14 amino acids. This CDR3 is CATSARVGEYGYTF. The CDR3 DNA follows: TGTGCCACCAGCGCCCGAGTCGGGGAGTATGGCTACACCTTC.

This chain joins TRBV6-4 and TRBJ2-3; D possibly corresponds to TRBD1 (6 bases). V was cut by 2 bases and J by 5 bases, with 11 bases left in between. Per germline, CDR1 MRHNA and CDR2 SNTAGT. The CDR3 length is 14 residues. CDR3 sequence (DNA): TGTGCCAGCAGTGACACAACAGGGCTAGATACGCAGTATTTT. Translating gives CASSDTTGLDTQYF.

This clone was observed a handful of times. The gene calls are TRBV11-2 and TRBJ1-1; maybe TRBD1 (6 bases). Trimming shortened V by 0 bases and J by 0 bases, and 11 bases separated the two germline ends. From germline, CDR1 is SGHAT and CDR2 FQNNGV. CDR3 length equals 16 residues. This CDR3 is CASSLDPGTLNTEAFF. The CDR3, as DNA: TGTGCCAGCAGCTTAGACCCCGGGACACTGAACACTGAAGCTTTCTTT.

This clone was counted a few times. This chain joins TRBV28 and TRBJ1-2, with D possibly TRBD1 on 5 matching bases. The V end was cut by 6 bases, the J end by 6 bases, with 23 bases between. The germline V gene encodes CDR1 MDHEN and CDR2 SYDVKM. The CDR3 sequence is 16 residues long. CDR3 in amino acids: CASRPPAAGLFNGYTF. CDR3 bases: TGTGCCAGCAGACCCCCCGCGGCAGGGCTTTTTAATGGCTACACCTTC.

This clone came up a few times. The chain combines TRBV29-1 with TRBJ2-7; weak D call: TRBD2 (6 bases). This CDR3 has 12 residues. The V end lost 6 bases, the J end lost 3 bases, and 12 bases lay between the germline ends. The germline V gene encodes CDR1 SQVTM and CDR2 ANQGSEA. CDR3 sequence: CSVRTGDYEQYF. The DNA for the CDR3 is TGCAGCGTCCGCACGGGAGACTACGAGCAGTACTTC.

This chain joins TRBV19 and TRBJ1-1; TRBD1 aligns across 7 bases. Looked up from germline, CDR1 is LNHDA and CDR2 is SQIVND (reference sequence). J lost 9 bases, V lost 4 bases, and 8 bases had no gene match. The CDR3 runs to 13 residues. As DNA, the CDR3 is TGTGCCAGTAGTAGGACGTGGGACAGCAAAGCTTTCTTT. It codes for CASSRTWDSKAFF.

This clone was found a few times. Written as DNA, the CDR3 is TGTGCCTGCAAGGGGGCGGCTAGCACAGATACGCAGTATTTT. This gives the protein CACKGAASTDTQYF. The V gene is TRBV28, the J gene TRBJ2-3; 7 bases line up with TRBD1. V was pared by 11 bases and J by 0 bases, with 8 bases of the junction left unmatched. Per the germline V gene, CDR1 is MDHEN and CDR2 is SYDVKM. This CDR3 comprises 14 residues.

This chain uses TRBV19 with TRBJ2-6; weak D call: TRBD1 (5 bases). There are 14 residues in the CDR3. V dropped 7 bases and J dropped 0 bases, with 7 bases sitting between them. Germline CDR1 and CDR2: LNHDA and SQIVND (reference sequence). For the CDR3, the DNA is TGTGCCAGTACAGGGTTCTCTGGGGCCAACGTCCTGACTTTC. This encodes CASTGFSGANVLTF.